This T cell receptor (beta chain) comes out of a study of PD-L1 blockade in urothelial cancer (dated by TCRdb to the late 2010s). Context from the whole study: Therapy was started at some point between 2014 and 2016 for all patients, and atezolizumab 1,200 mg was administered intravenously every 3 weeks. Approximately 30 patients had pretreatment blood TCR-seq, some 24 had at least one posttreatment blood collection, and some 24 had tumor TCR-seq. Patients had an ECOG performance status of 0 or 1 and had received between 0 and 3 prior chemotherapy regimens. The study, an exploratory multi-omic analysis, examined somatic, immune and clinical correlates of response to PD-L1 blockade with atezolizumab in urothelial cancer. Some ten patients reached durable clinical benefit, while 20 patients did not. Blood samples were analyzed at two time points: 3 weeks after treatment start (second dose) and 6 weeks after treatment start. Pretreatment tumor samples, along with matched peripheral blood collected serially before and after atezolizumab treatment, underwent TCR sequencing. About nine tenths of the roughly 29 patients were males with bladder-origin urothelial cancer, and about 60% of the 29 reported a prior smoking history. Whole exome sequencing and RNA sequencing of pretreatment tumors were performed alongside TCR sequencing in the same patients. Durable clinical benefit was defined as a progression-free survival longer than 6 months, and TCR features were additionally tested against progression-free survival and overall survival. Blood samples yielded a median of about 150,000 T cells and roughly 83,000 unique TCRs, with median clonality around 0.084. Here is what the overall study found, with its caveats: Because of the small sample size (n ≈ 29) and the many exploratory analyses performed, the results are intended to be regarded as hypothesis-generating. Improved progression-free and overall survival was associated with having pretreatment peripheral blood TCR clonality below the median. Among patients with durable benefit, tumor-associated TCR clones showed greater expansion in peripheral blood 3 weeks after treatment started (n ≈ 20, p = 0.022).

The CDR3 has 15 amino acids, counting the end cysteine and phenylalanine. Only the CDR3 part of the read is kept: 45 bases, read in frame from the first base. CDR1 and CDR2, per the germline V gene, are SGHTS and YDEGEE. Relative to germline, V is missing 4 bases and J is missing 10 bases, with 13 bases of the junction outside any gene match. Synthetic TCR analog templates were spiked into each PCR so that absolute template abundance could be estimated from read counts. The immunoSEQ assay was used to amplify TCRbeta CDR3 regions from genomic DNA with bias-controlled V and J gene primers. Rearranged TCRbeta segments were sequenced at approximately 20X coverage. The original methods were these. Sequencing errors were corrected by clustering, and CDR3s were annotated against IMGT so that V, D and J genes could be assigned. Out-of-frame and stop-codon sequences were excluded, and only productive TCRbeta rearrangements were used in downstream analyses. To compute clonality, Shannon entropy was normalized by the log of the number of unique productive sequences and then subtracted from one. Fisher's exact test with Benjamini-Hochberg correction, using a cutoff of adjusted p below 0.01, was how clones that differed between time points or between blood and tumor were identified. This is the immuneACCESS table as TCRdb keeps it, with only in-frame sequences that have V and J called. A part of the clones is gone; compared with another copy, unresolved V genes explain less than half, and the rest is unexplained. The DNA was the basis for D and trimming; V, J and clone size are from that table. The sample table shows tens of thousands of clones, and around 84% are seen once. The top ten constitute roughly 1.9% of the sample.

What this sample's time point label stands for: pretreatment peripheral blood. The cohort included roughly 30 patients with locally advanced or metastatic urothelial carcinoma who were treated at Memorial Sloan Kettering on a trial protocol. Peripheral blood mononuclear cells were collected pretreatment and during treatment, with between 1 and 8 total time points obtained per patient. The Qiagen DNeasy Blood extraction kit was used to purify genomic DNA from total PBMCs and from tumor samples. PBMCs were collected pretreatment and during treatment, and were isolated and stored as previously described. Concerning this clone: The target of this receptor is not known. Per-base quality was not reported, and no clone a single base away is much larger than it.

This material consisted of PBMCs, taken around atezolizumab (anti-PD-L1) treatment. The receptor comes from a man between 60 and 75 years old with urothelial cancer. The rearranged segments are TRBV5-8 and TRBJ1-4; 7 junctional bases match TRBD1. The CDR3 loop reads CASSTWTGRGGKLFF. The DNA is as follows: TGTGCCAGCAGCACATGGACAGGCCGGGGCGGAAAACTGTTTTTT.